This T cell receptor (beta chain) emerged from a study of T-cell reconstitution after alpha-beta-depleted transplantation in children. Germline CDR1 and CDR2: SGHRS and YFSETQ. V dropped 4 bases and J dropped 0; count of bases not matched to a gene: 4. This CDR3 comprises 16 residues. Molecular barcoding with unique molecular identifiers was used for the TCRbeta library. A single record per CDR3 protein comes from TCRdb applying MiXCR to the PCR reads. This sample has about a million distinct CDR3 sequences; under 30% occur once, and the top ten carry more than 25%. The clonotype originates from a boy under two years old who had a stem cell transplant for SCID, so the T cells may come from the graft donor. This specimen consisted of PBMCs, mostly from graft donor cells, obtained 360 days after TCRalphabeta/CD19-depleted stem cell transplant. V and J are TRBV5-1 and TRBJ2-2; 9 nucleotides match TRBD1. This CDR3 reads CASSEWTGANTGELFF. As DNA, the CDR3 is TGCGCCAGCAGCGAATGGACAGGGGCGAACACCGGGGAGCTGTTTTTT.